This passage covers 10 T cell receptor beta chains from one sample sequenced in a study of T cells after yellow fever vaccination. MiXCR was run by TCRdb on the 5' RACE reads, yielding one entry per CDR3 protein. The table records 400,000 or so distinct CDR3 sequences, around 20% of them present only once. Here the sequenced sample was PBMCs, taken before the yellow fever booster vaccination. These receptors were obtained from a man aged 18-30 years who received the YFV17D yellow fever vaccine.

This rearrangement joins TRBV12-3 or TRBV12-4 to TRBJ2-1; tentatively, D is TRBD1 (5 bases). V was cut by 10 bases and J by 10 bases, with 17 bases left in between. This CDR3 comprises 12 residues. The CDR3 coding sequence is TGTGCCACCTTAGCCGGGCCAGGGGAGCAGTTCTTC. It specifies CATLAGPGEQFF.

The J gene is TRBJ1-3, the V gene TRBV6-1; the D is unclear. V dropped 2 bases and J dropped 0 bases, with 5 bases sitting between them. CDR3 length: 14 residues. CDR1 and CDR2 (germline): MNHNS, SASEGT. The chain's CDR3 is CASSEHSSGNTIYF. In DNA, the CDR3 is TGTGCCAGCAGTGAACACAGCTCTGGAAACACCATATATTTT.

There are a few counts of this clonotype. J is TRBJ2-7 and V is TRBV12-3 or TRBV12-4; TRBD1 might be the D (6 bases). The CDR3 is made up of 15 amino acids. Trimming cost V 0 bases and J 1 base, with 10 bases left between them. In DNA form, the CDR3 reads TGTGCCAGCAGTTTAGCCGGGACAAGTTCCTACGAGCAGTACTTC. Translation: CASSLAGTSSYEQYF.

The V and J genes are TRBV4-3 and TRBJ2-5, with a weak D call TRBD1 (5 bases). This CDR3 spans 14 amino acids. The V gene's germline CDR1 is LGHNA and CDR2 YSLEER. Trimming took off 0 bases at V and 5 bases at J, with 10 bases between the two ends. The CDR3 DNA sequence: TGCGCCAGCAGCCAAGAGACAGTAAGGGAGACCCAGTACTTC. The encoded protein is CASSQETVRETQYF.

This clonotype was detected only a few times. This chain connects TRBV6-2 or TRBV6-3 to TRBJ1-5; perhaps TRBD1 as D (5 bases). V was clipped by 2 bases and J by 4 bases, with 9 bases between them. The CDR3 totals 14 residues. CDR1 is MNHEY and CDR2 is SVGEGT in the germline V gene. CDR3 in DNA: TGTGCCAGCAGTTACAGGGGTGGAAATCAGCCCCAGCATTTT. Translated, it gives CASSYRGGNQPQHF.

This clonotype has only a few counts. CDR3 bases: TGCGCCAGCAGCTTGGCCGGGCAGCTTGACGGGGAGACCCAGTACTTC. It codes for CASSLAGQLDGETQYF. The chain recombines TRBV5-1 with TRBJ2-5; D not certain. V was cut by 0 bases and J by 5 bases, with 17 bases left in between. Germline-derived CDR1 and CDR2 are SGHRS and YFSETQ. The CDR3 extends over 16 amino acids. Together with reference TRBV5-1 and TRBJ2-5, the CDR3 gives the full variable domain: KAGVTQTPRYLIKTRGQQVTLSCSPISGHRSVSWYQQTPGQGLQFLFEYFSETQRNKGNFPGRFSGRQFSNSRSEMNVSTLELGDSALYLCASSLAGQLDGETQYFGPGTRLLVL.

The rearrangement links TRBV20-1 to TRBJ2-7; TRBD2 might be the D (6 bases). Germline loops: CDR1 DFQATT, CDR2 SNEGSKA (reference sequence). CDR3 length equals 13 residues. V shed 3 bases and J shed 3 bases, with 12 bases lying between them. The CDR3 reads CSASAGLDYEQYV. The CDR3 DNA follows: TGCAGTGCTAGCGCGGGACTGGACTACGAGCAGTACGTC.

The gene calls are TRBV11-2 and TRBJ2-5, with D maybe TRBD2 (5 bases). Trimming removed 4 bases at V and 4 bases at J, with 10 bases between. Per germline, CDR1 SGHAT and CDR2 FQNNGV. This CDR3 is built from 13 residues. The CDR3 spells CASSSAVIETQYF. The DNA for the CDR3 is TGTGCCAGCAGCTCAGCGGTAATAGAGACCCAGTACTTC.

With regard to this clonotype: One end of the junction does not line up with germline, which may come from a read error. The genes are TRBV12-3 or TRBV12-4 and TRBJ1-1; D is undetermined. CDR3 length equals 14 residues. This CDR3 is CARSPGEGHTDAFF. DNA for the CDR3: TGTGCCAGGAGCCCCGGCGAAGGCCACACTGATGCTTTCTTT.

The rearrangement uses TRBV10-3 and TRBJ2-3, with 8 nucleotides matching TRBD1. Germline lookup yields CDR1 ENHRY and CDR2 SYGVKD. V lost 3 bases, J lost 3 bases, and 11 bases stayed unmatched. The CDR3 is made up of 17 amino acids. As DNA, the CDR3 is TGTGCCATCAGTGACTATGGACAGGGTTTGGGGACAGATACGCAGTATTTT. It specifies CAISDYGQGLGTDTQYF.